This record concerns one TCR beta chain sequence. Its antigen is still unknown. Measured with immunoSEQ multiplex PCR; TCRdb has only the in-frame clones, and not every one. The data show 180,000 or so clones, about nine tenths seen once. The source of the sample is a study of cytomegalovirus exposure and HLA in healthy donors. Study information: In a later analysis, the roughly 130 validation repertoires were reported to have used the same platform as the 600 to 800 first-cohort repertoires. Regarding the study as a whole: Clusters of TCRs from the first cohort tended to co-occur in the roughly 120 validation repertoires (as a later analysis found).

The CDR3 runs to 18 residues. Trimming took off 3 bases at V and 5 bases at J, with 25 bases between the two ends. CDR1 KGHSH and CDR2 LQKENI come from the germline V gene. This TCR was recovered from a man aged 25 to 45 in good health and CMV-seropositive. Sequenced input: PBMCs. This rearrangement joins TRBV18 to TRBJ2-5; maybe TRBD2 (5 bases). The DNA for the CDR3 is TGTGCCAGCTCACCCGCCCTAGAGCGGAGCAATCTCGGGGAGACCCAGTACTTC. Translated: CASSPALERSNLGETQYF.